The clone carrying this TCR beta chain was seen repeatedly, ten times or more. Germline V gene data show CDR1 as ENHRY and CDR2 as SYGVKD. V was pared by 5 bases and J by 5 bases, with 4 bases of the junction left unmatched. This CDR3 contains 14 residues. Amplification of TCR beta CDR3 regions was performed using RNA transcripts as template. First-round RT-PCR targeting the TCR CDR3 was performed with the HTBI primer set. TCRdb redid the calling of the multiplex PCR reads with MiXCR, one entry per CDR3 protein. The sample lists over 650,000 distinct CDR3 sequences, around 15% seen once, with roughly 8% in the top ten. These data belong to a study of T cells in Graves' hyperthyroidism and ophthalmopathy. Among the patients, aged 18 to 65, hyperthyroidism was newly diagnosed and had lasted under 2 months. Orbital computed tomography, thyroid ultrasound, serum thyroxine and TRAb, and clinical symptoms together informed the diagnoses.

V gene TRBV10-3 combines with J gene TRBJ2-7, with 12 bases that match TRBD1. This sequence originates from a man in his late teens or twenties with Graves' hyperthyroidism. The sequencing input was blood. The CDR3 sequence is CAISQGTGGDEQYF. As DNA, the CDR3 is TGTGCCATCAGTCAGGGGACAGGGGGCGACGAGCAGTACTTC.